What follows is one TCR beta chain and its context. CDR1 and CDR2 from the germline V gene are LGHNT and FRNRAP. CDR3 size: 17 residues. The V gene end was trimmed by 5 bases and the J gene end by 4 bases; junction bases not matched to a gene: 12. The data derive from a study of blood T cell repertoires in COVID-19. Only in-frame clones appear in the TCRdb table, and some are missing; sequencing was by immunoSEQ multiplex PCR. The sample shows about 180,000 clones, more than 80% of them seen only once. Allocation to cohorts depended on clinical history reported by the participants. The rearrangement joins TRBV12-5 to TRBJ1-1, with 11 bases fitting TRBD1. This sequence was found in a man aged 35 to 55 who had recovered from COVID-19. Sequenced material: PBMCs or T cells enriched from blood (not recorded which). CDR3 in amino acids: CASGIGTGGAKGTEAFF. CDR3 bases: TGTGCTAGTGGTATCGGGACAGGGGGTGCAAAGGGCACTGAAGCTTTCTTT.